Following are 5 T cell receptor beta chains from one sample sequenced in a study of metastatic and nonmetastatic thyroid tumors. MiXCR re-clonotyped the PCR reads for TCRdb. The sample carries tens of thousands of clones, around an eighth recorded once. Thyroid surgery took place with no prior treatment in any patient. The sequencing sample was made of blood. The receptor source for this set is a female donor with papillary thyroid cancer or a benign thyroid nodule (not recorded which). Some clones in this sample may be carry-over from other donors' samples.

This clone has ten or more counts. CDR3 protein: CASSPGLTNTDTQYF. The DNA for the CDR3 is TGTGCCAGCTCCCCGGGACTGACAAACACAGATACGCAGTATTTT. The V call is TRBV18, the J call TRBJ2-3, with D tentatively TRBD2 (6 bases). This CDR3 region has 15 residues. Trimming shortened V by 6 bases and J by 2 bases, and 15 bases separated the two germline ends. Germline lookup yields CDR1 KGHSH and CDR2 LQKENI.

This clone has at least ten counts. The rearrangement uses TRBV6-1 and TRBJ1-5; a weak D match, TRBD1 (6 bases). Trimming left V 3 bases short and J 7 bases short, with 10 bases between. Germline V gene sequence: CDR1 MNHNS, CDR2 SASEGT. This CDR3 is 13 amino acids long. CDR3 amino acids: CASSETGLQPQHF. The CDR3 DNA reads TGTGCCAGCAGTGAGACAGGCCTGCAGCCCCAGCATTTT.

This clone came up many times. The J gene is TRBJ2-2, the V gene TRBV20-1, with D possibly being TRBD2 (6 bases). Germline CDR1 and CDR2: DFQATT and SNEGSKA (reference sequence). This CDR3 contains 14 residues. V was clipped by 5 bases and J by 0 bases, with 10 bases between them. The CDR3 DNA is TGCAGTGCTGCCGGGACTGCGAACACCGGGGAGCTGTTTTTT. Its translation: CSAAGTANTGELFF.

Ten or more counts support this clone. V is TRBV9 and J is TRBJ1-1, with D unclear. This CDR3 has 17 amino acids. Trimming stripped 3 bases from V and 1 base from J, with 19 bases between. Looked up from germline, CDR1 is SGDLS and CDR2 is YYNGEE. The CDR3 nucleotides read TGTGCCAGCAGCGCCCACCCCCACGAGTGGCGGAACACTGAAGCTTTCTTT. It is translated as CASSAHPHEWRNTEAFF.

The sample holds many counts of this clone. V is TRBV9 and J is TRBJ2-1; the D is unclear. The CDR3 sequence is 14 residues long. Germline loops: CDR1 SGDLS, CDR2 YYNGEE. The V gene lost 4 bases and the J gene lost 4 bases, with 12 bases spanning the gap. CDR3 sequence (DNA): TGTGCCAGCAGCAAACCCGGAGATTACAATGAGCAGTTCTTC. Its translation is CASSKPGDYNEQFF.